This T cell receptor beta chain was profiled in a study of PD-1 blockade in classical Hodgkin lymphoma. Regarding time point: cycle 4 day 1 (C4D1), after less than 7 weeks of nivolumab. All the patients suffered relapse after autologous stem cell transplantation, and brentuximab vedotin exposure differed. Out of thawed PBMCs, magnetic negative selection purified CD4+ T cells. This clone was detected once. Method: immunoSEQ multiplex PCR; TCRdb's copy keeps in-frame clones and lacks some. The profile covers tens of thousands of clones, with 70% to 90% appearing a single time and less than 0.5% taken by the ten largest. The CDR3 has 13 residues. Trimming left V 6 bases short and J 9 bases short, with 15 bases between. The germline V gene encodes CDR1 MNHNS and CDR2 SASEGT.

V is TRBV6-1 and J is TRBJ2-1; perhaps TRBD1 as D (6 bases). The receptor was derived from a human donor with classical Hodgkin lymphoma. The sample consisted of CD4+ T cells from blood, taken before the fourth cycle of nivolumab. For the CDR3, the DNA is TGTGCCAGCAGGAAGGACAGTAGGGGTGAGCAGTTCTTC. This translates into CASRKDSRGEQFF.